A single sample is the source of the 17 T cell receptor beta chains below, sequenced in a study of blood T cell repertoires in COVID-19. Sequencing used immunoSEQ multiplex PCR; TCRdb keeps in-frame clones, though not all of them. Of fewer than 80,000 clones detected, roughly 87% appear once; the ten largest clones hold around 4.9%. Sequenced input: peripheral blood. The receptors originated from a woman between 50 and 59 years old with active COVID-19.

The chain uses TRBV23-1 and TRBJ2-5; maybe TRBD2 (5 bases). TRBV23-1 is an ORF for which the function is uncertain. This CDR3 has 16 residues. Trimming took off 0 bases at V and 8 bases at J, with 19 bases between the two ends. CDR3 bases: TGCGCCAGCAGTCAATCGACGGCAGACTATCAAACAACCCAGTACTTC. This codes for CASSQSTADYQTTQYF.

This chain links TRBV9 with TRBJ1-5; weak D call: TRBD1 (5 bases). Germline V gene data show CDR1 as SGDLS and CDR2 as YYNGEE. The CDR3 is 15 amino acids. V gave up 4 bases and J gave up 0 bases, with 11 bases separating them. Here the CDR3 DNA reads TGTGCCAGCAGCCTTTCAGGGCTTAGCAATCAGCCCCAGCATTTT. It yields the protein CASSLSGLSNQPQHF.

The chain is built from TRBV2 and TRBJ2-4; 9 nucleotides line up with TRBD1. This CDR3 comprises 19 residues. Germline-derived CDR1 and CDR2 are SNHLY and FYNNEI. Germline trimming cut 2 bases from V and 3 bases from J; bases unmatched to any gene: 14. CDR3 in DNA: TGTGCCAGCAGTGAAATGGGCGCGAACAGGGGGCTGATCAAAAACATTCAGTACTTC. It codes for CASSEMGANRGLIKNIQYF.

The gene calls are TRBV7-3 and TRBJ2-2; tentative D call: TRBD2 (6 bases). Germline V gives CDR1 SGHTA, CDR2 FQGTGA. Trimming shortened V by 5 bases and J by 4 bases, and 11 bases separated the two germline ends. The CDR3 length is 14 residues. The CDR3 nucleotides are TGTGCCAGCAGCCCAACCGGGAGCACCGGGGAGCTGTTTTTT. Translation gives CASSPTGSTGELFF.

The chain carries TRBV14 and TRBJ2-1; D gene ambiguous. V was shortened by 2 bases and J by 9 bases, with 11 bases between the two germline ends. Looked up from germline, CDR1 is SGHDN and CDR2 is FVKESK. The CDR3 runs to 13 residues. CDR3 residues: CASSQSNFGEQFF. CDR3 nucleotide sequence: TGTGCCAGCAGCCAAAGTAATTTCGGTGAGCAGTTCTTC. Using reference TRBV14 and TRBJ2-1 for the parts outside the CDR3, the full variable domain is EAGVTQFPSHSVIEKGQTVTLRCDPISGHDNLYWYRRVMGKEIKFLLHFVKESKQDESGMPNNRFLAERTGGTYSTLKVQPAELEDSGVYFCASSQSNFGEQFFGPGTRLTVL.

The rearrangement uses TRBV7-6 and TRBJ2-3; D gene ambiguous. The CDR3 is 17 residues long. Trimming shortened V by 0 bases and J by 6 bases, and 19 bases separated the two germline ends. The germline CDR1 and CDR2 sequences are SGHVS and FNYEAQ. CDR3 protein: CASSLARDFKLVDTQYF. The CDR3 region has the DNA TGTGCCAGCAGCTTAGCCCGAGACTTTAAATTAGTGGATACGCAGTATTTT.

The chain couples TRBV2 to TRBJ2-3, with D perhaps TRBD2 (5 bases). Germline V lookup: CDR1 SNHLY, CDR2 FYNNEI. The CDR3 spans 16 residues. V lost 6 bases to trimming and J lost 6 bases, with 22 bases between them. In DNA, the CDR3 is TGTGCCAGCAGCCGGACCCGCCGGGGATCCCCGGATACGCAGTATTTT. Amino acids: CASSRTRRGSPDTQYF. The full variable domain, in which reference TRBV2 and TRBJ2-3 provide the parts outside the CDR3, is EPEVTQTPSHQVTQMGQEVILRCVPISNHLYFYWYRQILGQKVEFLVSFYNNEISEKSEIFDDQFSVERPDGSNFTLKIRSTKLEDSAMYFCASSRTRRGSPDTQYFGPGTRLTVL.

The rearrangement uses TRBV19 and TRBJ2-1; 11 bases are a match to TRBD1. V gave up 6 bases and J gave up 6 bases; unmatched junction bases: 7. Germline V gene data show CDR1 as LNHDA and CDR2 as SQIVND (reference sequence). There are 15 residues in the CDR3. DNA for the CDR3: TGTGCCAGTAGCCACCCGGGACAGGGGGGCAATGAGCAGTTCTTC. Translated: CASSHPGQGGNEQFF.

The CDR3 DNA reads as TGTGCCAGCACCCCCCCGGGTGGGGGCGATACGCAGTATTTT. Translating it yields CASTPPGGGDTQYF. The chain is built from TRBV6-5 and TRBJ2-3; D is perhaps TRBD1 (6 bases). V lost 7 bases and J lost 6, with 17 bases in between. Germline CDR1 is MNHEY and CDR2 is SVGAGI. The CDR3 length is 14 residues.

This clone was recorded only once. The chain is built from TRBV10-2 and TRBJ1-1, with D possibly being TRBD1 (5 bases). The CDR3 has 15 residues. V lost 3 bases and J 5 bases, leaving 16 bases between the germline ends. Germline values: CDR1 WSHSY, CDR2 SAAADI. CDR3 in DNA: TGCGCCAGCAGTGAATTACTAATTGGACATACTGAAGCTTTCTTT. It translates to CASSELLIGHTEAFF.

The chain's CDR3 is CAWSTRGGQPQHF. CDR3 DNA: TGTGCCTGGAGTACGAGGGGAGGACAGCCCCAGCATTTT. The chain links TRBV30 to TRBJ1-5, with D possibly matching TRBD1 (5 bases). Germline CDR1 reads GTSNPN; CDR2 reads SVGIG (reference sequence). V shed 2 bases and J shed 7 bases, with 12 bases lying between them. The CDR3 is 13 residues long.

The chain combines TRBV9 with TRBJ2-7, with a weak D call TRBD2 (6 bases). The CDR3 length is 11 residues. Trimming removed 7 bases at V and 4 bases at J, with 9 bases between. Germline lookup yields CDR1 SGDLS and CDR2 YYNGEE. Written as DNA, the CDR3 is TGTGCCAGCGGTAGCGGATACGAGCAGTACTTC. It translates to CASGSGYEQYF.

The chain has TRBV5-1 and TRBJ2-7, with 10 bases matching TRBD1. Germline V gene sequence: CDR1 SGHRS, CDR2 YFSETQ. This CDR3 is 15 amino acids long. With 4 bases clipped from V and 2 bases from J, the junction kept 6 bases outside the gene matches. Here the CDR3 reads CASSDSGTGAYEQYF. The CDR3, as DNA: TGCGCCAGCAGCGACTCCGGGACAGGGGCCTACGAGCAGTACTTC.

The chain links TRBV7-9 to TRBJ1-3; D call uncertain. V was pared by 3 bases and J by 4 bases, with 7 bases between. There are 13 residues in the CDR3. Germline V CDR1 and CDR2: SEHNR, FQNEAQ (reference sequence). Here the CDR3 reads CASSFYSGNTIYF. In nucleotides, the CDR3 is TGTGCCAGCAGCTTTTACTCGGGAAACACCATATATTTT.

V usage is TRBV9 and J usage is TRBJ2-1; D is uncertain. CDR1 SGDLS and CDR2 YYNGEE come from the germline V gene. There are 14 residues in the CDR3. V lost 0 bases and J 7 bases, leaving 11 bases between the germline ends. The CDR3: CASSVVGSSNEQFF. The CDR3 bases are TGTGCCAGCAGCGTAGTTGGTAGCAGTAATGAGCAGTTCTTC.

This chain joins TRBV11-2 and TRBJ2-3; 10 nucleotides align to TRBD2. In germline, CDR1 is SGHAT, CDR2 FQNNGV. This CDR3 has 13 residues. J gave up 11 bases and V 6 bases, and 8 bases lay outside the gene matches. The CDR3 DNA is TGTGCCAGCAGAAATCCTAGCGGGAGTGAGCAGTATTTT. It translates to CASRNPSGSEQYF.

This clone appeared a single time. This chain links TRBV3-1 (or the pseudogene TRBV3-2) with TRBJ2-2, with D perhaps matching TRBD1 (5 bases). The ends were cut back, 1 base at V and 5 bases at J, with 11 bases in the middle. Germline CDR1 LGHDT, CDR2 YNNKEL (reference sequence). CDR3 length: 15 amino acids. CDR3: CASSQGRGATGELFF. The DNA for the CDR3 is TGTGCCAGCAGCCAAGGAAGGGGCGCAACCGGGGAGCTGTTTTTT.